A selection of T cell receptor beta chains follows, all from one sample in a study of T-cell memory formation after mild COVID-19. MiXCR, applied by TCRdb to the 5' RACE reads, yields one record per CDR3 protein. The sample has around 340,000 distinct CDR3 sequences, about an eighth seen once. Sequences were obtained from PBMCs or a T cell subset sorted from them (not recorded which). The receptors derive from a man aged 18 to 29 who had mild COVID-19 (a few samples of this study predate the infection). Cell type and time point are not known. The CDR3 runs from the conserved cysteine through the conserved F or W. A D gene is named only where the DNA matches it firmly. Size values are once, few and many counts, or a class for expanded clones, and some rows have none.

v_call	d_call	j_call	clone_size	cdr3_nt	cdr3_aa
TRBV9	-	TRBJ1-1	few	TGTGCCAGCAGCGAGGGACGGGGCTCCAACACTGAAGCTTTCTTT	CASSEGRGSNTEAFF
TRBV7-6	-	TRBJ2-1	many	TGTGCCAGCAGCCAGGACTTGTATCATGAGCAGTTCTTC	CASSQDLYHEQFF
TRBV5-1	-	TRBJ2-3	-	TGCGCCAGCAGCTTGGAATGGCGCACAGATACGCAGTATTTT	CASSLEWRTDTQYF
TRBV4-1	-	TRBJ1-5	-	TGCGCCAGCAGCCAAGATCCGGCCGAGCTCCATCAGCCCCAGCATTTT	CASSQDPAELHQPQHF
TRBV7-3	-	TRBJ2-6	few	TGTGCCAGCAGCACGGGACTCTCTGGGGCCAACGTCCTGACTTTC	CASSTGLSGANVLTF
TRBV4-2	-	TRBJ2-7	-	TGTGCCAGCAGCCAAGAGTGGGAGACGGGGGAAATCCACGAGCAGTACTTC	CASSQEWETGEIHEQYF
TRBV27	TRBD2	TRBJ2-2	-	TGTGCCAGCAGTCCCGGGACTAGCTACCACGGGGAGCTGTTTTTT	CASSPGTSYHGELFF
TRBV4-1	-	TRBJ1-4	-	TGCGCCAGCAGCCAAGATCTCGGCCTGGGGGAAAAACTGTTTTTT	CASSQDLGLGEKLFF
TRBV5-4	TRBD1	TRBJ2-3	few	TGTGCCAGCAGCTTGAATCTGGACAGGGCAGAGACGCAGTATTTT	CASSLNLDRAETQYF
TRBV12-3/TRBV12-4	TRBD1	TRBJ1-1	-	TGTGCCAGCAGTCGGACAGGGGGTAGTATGGAAGCTTTCTTT	CASSRTGGSMEAFF
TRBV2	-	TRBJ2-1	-	TGTGCCAGCATAACGGCTAGCTCCTACAATGAGCAGTTCTTC	CASITASSYNEQFF
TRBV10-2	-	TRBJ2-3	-	TGCGCCAGCACCCCATCCGGGGCTACGCAGTATTTT	CASTPSGATQYF
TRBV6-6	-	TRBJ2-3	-	TGTGCCAGCAGTTATCAGTTGGGGGCCGGCACAGATACGCAGTATTTT	CASSYQLGAGTDTQYF